What follows describes a single T cell receptor (beta chain). Its antigen remains unknown. Trimming pared 3 bases from V and 1 base from J, leaving 7 bases between. The CDR3 is 13 residues long. This sample was taken from a study of T cell responses to AZD1222 COVID-19 vaccine. Study-wide results and caveats: Repertoires were collected only later (after the peak T cell response had occurred). Baseline serostatus was positive in only six AZD1222 recipients. The sample set comprised mostly white British donors with more females, and clonal diversity was possibly underestimated. Spike-specific TCR breadth and depth both grew after two AZD1222 doses.

Here immunoSEQ multiplex PCR was the method, and the copy in TCRdb shows in-frame clones only, minus some. The sample lists 150,000 or so clones, 70% to 90% occurring once. The sample here was peripheral blood, taken on day 0 of AZD1222 vaccination. The clonotype was recovered from an adult in good health. This chain connects TRBV12-3 or TRBV12-4 to TRBJ2-7; D not certain. The chain's CDR3 is CASSLSVSYEQYV. The CDR3 coding sequence is TGTGCCAGCAGTTTGAGTGTGTCCTACGAGCAGTACGTC.